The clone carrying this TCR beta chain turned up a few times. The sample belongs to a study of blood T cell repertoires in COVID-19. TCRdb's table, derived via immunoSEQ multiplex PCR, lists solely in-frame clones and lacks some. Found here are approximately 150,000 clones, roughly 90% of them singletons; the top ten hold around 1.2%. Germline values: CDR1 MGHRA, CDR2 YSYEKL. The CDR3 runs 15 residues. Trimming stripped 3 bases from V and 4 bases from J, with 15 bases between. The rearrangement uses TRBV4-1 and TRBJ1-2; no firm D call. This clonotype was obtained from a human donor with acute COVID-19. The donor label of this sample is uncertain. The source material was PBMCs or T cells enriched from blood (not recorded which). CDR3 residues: CASSHQMGDSYGYTF. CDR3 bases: TGCGCCAGCAGCCACCAAATGGGCGATTCCTATGGCTACACCTTC.